This paragraph covers one TCR beta chain sequence. Its antigen is not identified. Libraries for TCRalpha and TCRbeta carried sample barcodes and unique molecular identifiers via 5'RACE. TCRdb recomputed calls from the 5' RACE reads with MiXCR, one row per CDR3 protein. The sample includes approximately 430,000 distinct CDR3 sequences, less than 25% seen only once; the top ten take about an eighth. The sample comes from a study of T-cell memory formation after mild COVID-19. CDR3 length: 17 amino acids. Trimming removed 4 bases at V and 8 bases at J, with 24 bases between. CDR1 SEHNR and CDR2 FQNEAQ come from the germline V gene (reference sequence). Findings and caveats of the study: CD4+ contracting clones were mainly CM and EM; CD8+ ones, EMRA. Some SARS-CoV-2-responding clones were already detected in memory before infection.

The genes are TRBV7-9 and TRBJ2-1, with D perhaps matching TRBD1 or TRBD2 (6 bases each). Sequenced material: PBMCs or a T cell subset sorted from them (not recorded which). The sequence came from an adult woman who had mild COVID-19 (a few samples of this study predate the infection). Cell type and time point are not known. This chain's CDR3 is CASSYLRRGRLGDEQFF. The CDR3 DNA sequence: TGTGCCAGCAGCTACCTTAGGAGGGGGAGACTCGGCGATGAGCAGTTCTTC.